This T cell receptor (beta chain) came from a study of early T cells in non-severe SARS-CoV-2 infection. Study-level background: From unsorted whole blood, bulk RNA was sequenced, and the chains remained unpaired.

cDNA molecules, individually, were tagged with unique molecular identifiers. TCRdb called the 5' RACE reads again in MiXCR, with one record for every CDR3 protein. There are over 45,000 distinct CDR3 sequences in the sample; about 7.6% occur only once, and about 10% lies in the top ten. The CDR3 is 15 amino acids. Germline CDR1 and CDR2: GTSNPN and SVGIG (reference sequence). Deletions cut 1 base from V and 9 bases from J, with 18 bases between. Study-wide points: Using VDJdb, the matching emphasized anti-spike CD8 responses while missing private and CD4 specificities.

This clonotype has a count of ten or more. The antigen is undetermined. Here the sequenced sample was whole blood, taken at baseline. The chain uses TRBV30 and TRBJ2-2; no firm D call. The receptor comes from an adult who was a healthcare worker with PCR-confirmed SARS-CoV-2 infection or an uninfected control (not recorded which). The CDR3 bases are TGTGCCTGGAGTGCTCTGACTTCAGAGTTCCGGGAGCTGTTTTTT. It encodes CAWSALTSEFRELFF.